The subject of this entry is one TCR beta chain. This record belongs to a study of cytomegalovirus exposure and HLA in healthy donors. Study background: In an earlier analysis, around 120 million unique TCR beta sequences were found from 150 million to 200 million T cells.

Looked up from germline, CDR1 is SGHAT and CDR2 is FQNNGV. The V gene lost 5 bases and the J gene lost 10 bases, with 15 bases spanning the gap. The CDR3 runs to 14 residues. Primers: 60 Vbeta forward and 13 Jbeta reverse. Profiling relied on immunoSEQ multiplex PCR, and the TCRdb table lists in-frame clones only, not all of them. This sample has more than 85,000 clones, with around 80% found just once. Material: PBMCs. This TCR derives from a female donor in good health and CMV-seropositive. J is TRBJ1-6 and V is TRBV11-2, with D maybe TRBD1 (6 bases). CDR3 in amino acids: CASSRLGAGSPLHF. For the CDR3, the DNA is TGTGCCAGCAGCCGTCTGGGGGCAGGGTCACCCCTCCACTTT.